One sample yielded the 9 T cell receptor beta chains listed below, sequenced in a study of blood T cell repertoires in COVID-19. Sequencing was performed with immunoSEQ multiplex PCR; in TCRdb, only in-frame clones are kept and a portion is missing. This table has under 250,000 clones, about four fifths appearing once. The sample comprised peripheral blood. The receptors shown here come from a man aged 50 or older with active or convalescent COVID-19.

The chain carries TRBV29-1 and TRBJ2-1, with a tentative D call TRBD2 (5 bases). Germline V gene data show CDR1 as SQVTM and CDR2 as ANQGSEA. V was shortened by 2 bases and J by 7 bases, with 15 bases between the two germline ends. The CDR3 extends over 14 amino acids. CDR3 residues: CSVESEEDWNEQFF. The CDR3, as DNA: TGCAGCGTTGAATCAGAGGAGGACTGGAATGAGCAGTTCTTC.

The rearrangement links TRBV3-1 (or the pseudogene TRBV3-2) to TRBJ2-3, with TRBD1 as a possible D gene (5 bases). With 1 base removed from V and 1 base from J, the gap between germline ends came to 9 bases. CDR1 is LGHDT, CDR2 YNNKEL, per germline (reference sequence). This CDR3 spans 15 amino acids. The CDR3 loop reads CASSQAKGGTDTQYF. DNA for the CDR3: TGTGCCAGCAGCCAAGCTAAAGGGGGCACAGATACGCAGTATTTT.

The V gene is TRBV5-5, the J gene TRBJ2-3, with D possibly matching TRBD1 (6 bases). This CDR3 has 15 amino acids. The ends were cut back, 4 bases at V and 0 bases at J, with 12 bases in the middle. CDR1 SGHKS and CDR2 YYEKEE come from the germline V gene (reference sequence). Here the CDR3 reads CASSPQGRSTDTQYF. For the CDR3, the DNA is TGTGCCAGCAGCCCACAGGGTAGAAGCACAGATACGCAGTATTTT.

V usage is TRBV2 and J usage is TRBJ2-3, with a weak D call TRBD2 (5 bases). The CDR3 is made up of 16 amino acids. The germline V gene encodes CDR1 SNHLY and CDR2 FYNNEI. V gave up 6 bases and J gave up 1 base, with 17 bases separating them. The chain's CDR3 is CASSLTQGAGTDTQYF. The CDR3 DNA is TGTGCCAGCAGCCTTACCCAAGGAGCGGGCACAGATACGCAGTATTTT.

This chain joins TRBV7-9 and TRBJ2-7; no firm D call. The CDR3 contains 12 residues. Trimming shortened V by 0 bases and J by 6 bases, and 6 bases separated the two germline ends. Germline V lookup: CDR1 SEHNR, CDR2 FQNEAQ (reference sequence). The CDR3 coding sequence is TGTGCCAGCAGCTTAGCTACGGGCGAGCAGTACTTC. Translating gives CASSLATGEQYF.

The chain has TRBV27 and TRBJ1-4; tentative D call: TRBD1 (5 bases). Germline lookup yields CDR1 MNHEY and CDR2 SMNVEV (reference sequence). The CDR3 has 15 amino acids. V lost 4 bases, J lost 8 bases, and 17 bases lay in between. The CDR3 region is CASSSPAGRSEKLFF. The CDR3 DNA follows: TGTGCCAGCAGTTCACCGGCAGGGCGGTCCGAAAAACTGTTTTTT. Filled out from reference TRBV27 and TRBJ1-4, the complete variable domain reads EAQVTQNPRYLITVTGKKLTVTCSQNMNHEYMSWYRQDPGLGLRQIYYSMNVEVTDKGDVPEGYKVSRKEKRNFPLILESPSPNQTSLYFCASSSPAGRSEKLFFGSGTQLSVL.

The CDR3 spells CASRTKGTGVQPQHF. The CDR3 region has the DNA TGTGCCAGTAGAACCAAGGGGACAGGGGTTCAGCCCCAGCATTTT. The rearrangement links TRBV19 to TRBJ1-5; 10 bases match TRBD1. The CDR3 length is 15 residues. Germline V gene data show CDR1 as LNHDA and CDR2 as SQIVND (reference sequence). V lost 6 bases to trimming and J lost 6 bases; unmatched junction nucleotides: 8.

Of note for this clone: The junction differs from germline at one of its ends, possibly a read error. CDR3 in amino acids: CACQVGASF. In nucleotides, the CDR3 is TGTGCCTGTCAAGTAGGGGCCTCATTC. The chain recombines TRBV30 with TRBJ1-2, with a possible D match to TRBD1 (5 bases). Germline-derived CDR1 and CDR2 are GTSNPN and SVGIG (reference sequence). The CDR3 is made up of 9 amino acids.

The sample holds a few counts of this clone. The chain employs TRBV30 and TRBJ1-4; D possibly corresponds to TRBD1 (6 bases). Germline CDR1 is GTSNPN and CDR2 is SVGIG (reference sequence). Trimming took 1 base from V and 7 from J, leaving 16 bases between them. The CDR3 runs 15 residues. The CDR3 DNA is TGTGCCTGGAGTGGCGCCGGGGGGCTGAGTGAAAAACTGTTTTTT. This translates into CAWSGAGGLSEKLFF.